This entry describes one TCR beta chain. Original analysis: Reference gene primer amplification in the assay estimated nucleated cell counts. Assay: immunoSEQ multiplex PCR; the TCRdb copy retains only in-frame clones and omits some. V and J calls and clone size are copied from that table; D and trimming were computed from the DNA. The table records around 55,000 clones, 90% of them present only once. These data originate in a study of blood T cell repertoires in COVID-19. For the study at large: COVID-19 samples, acute and convalescent, were from the United States, Italy and Spain. PBMCs, B-cell-depleted T cells, or T cells provided the cDNA or gDNA that made up the material.

The CDR3 runs to 18 residues. Germline values: CDR1 SEHNR, CDR2 FQNEAQ (reference sequence). Germline trimming cut 5 bases from V and 2 bases from J; bases unmatched to any gene: 14. The sequenced material came from peripheral blood. This chain connects TRBV7-9 to TRBJ1-1; TRBD1 matches at 10 bases. The receptor's source is a man in his sixties with acute or convalescent COVID-19. The CDR3: CASSPGDRGLGRNTEAFF. In nucleotides, the CDR3 is TGTGCCAGCAGCCCGGGGGACAGGGGCCTTGGTCGAAACACTGAAGCTTTCTTT.